This T cell receptor (beta chain) is from a study of regulatory T cells in long-lasting Graves disease. Findings and caveats of the study: Analyses excluded thyroid tissue, covering peripheral blood alone. Lower TCR diversity characterized persistent Graves' patients relative to newly diagnosed patients.

CDR3 length equals 14 residues. Germline V gives CDR1 MNHEY, CDR2 SMNVEV (reference sequence). V shed 5 bases and J shed 0 bases, with 10 bases lying between them. To make TCR beta libraries, researchers used iRepertoire HTBI primers and Arm-PCR of CDR3 regions. Original analysis: Analysis of the samples identified 50 to 75 TRBV and about 14 TRBJ segments. TCRdb called the multiplex PCR reads again in MiXCR, with one record for every CDR3 protein. The V and J calls shown here were made by TCRdb, not taken from the authors' results. This sample has some 220,000 distinct CDR3 sequences, with roughly a fifth found just once. About this clonotype itself: The antigen is unknown.

Sample time point: newly diagnosed GD, antithyroid drugs for less than 3 months. From RNA extracted from PBMCs, the TCR library was made. The same specimen was also included in a second study, on T cells in Graves' hyperthyroidism and ophthalmopathy.

The rearrangement links TRBV27 to TRBJ1-1, with D uncertain. The origin of this receptor is a woman aged 30 to 39 with Graves disease. Sequences were derived from peripheral blood mononuclear cells (PBMCs), sampled at new diagnosis, from a patient treated with antithyroid drugs. CDR3 bases: TGTGCCAGCAGTAAGACACCCATGAACACTGAAGCTTTCTTT. Residues: CASSKTPMNTEAFF.